The 13 T cell receptor beta chains given below trace back to one sample, sequenced in a study of OX40 agonist ivuxolimab in advanced cancers. This table comes from immunoSEQ multiplex PCR, and its TCRdb copy is limited to in-frame clones, with some not included. The sample carries about 30,000 clones, 80% to 95% recorded once. The sample was CD4+ or CD8+ T cells sorted from blood, taken in a trial of the OX40 agonist ivuxolimab. These receptor sequences come from an adult with an advanced solid tumor such as melanoma, head and neck, liver or kidney cancer.

The chain carries TRBV2 and TRBJ2-5; 12 nucleotides line up with TRBD2. Germline lookup yields CDR1 SNHLY and CDR2 FYNNEI. The length of the CDR3 is 15 residues. Trimming removed 7 bases from V and 4 bases from J; junction bases left unmatched: 7. Here the CDR3 DNA reads TGTGCCAGCAAGCCTAGCGGGGGGGCTCTAGAGACCCAGTACTTC. Amino acids: CASKPSGGALETQYF.

The V gene is TRBV28, the J gene TRBJ2-7; 11 nucleotides match TRBD2. J lost 7 bases, V lost 5 bases, and 13 bases had no gene match. This CDR3 is 16 amino acids long. Germline V lookup: CDR1 MDHEN, CDR2 SYDVKM. CDR3 nucleotides: TGTGCCAGCAGTCAAGCGCTAGCGGGAGGCCCCCCTGAGCAGTACTTC. It yields the protein CASSQALAGGPPEQYF.

J is TRBJ1-1 and V is TRBV2; a possible D gene is TRBD1 (6 bases). V lost 4 bases and J 5 bases, leaving 17 bases between the germline ends. CDR1 is SNHLY, CDR2 FYNNEI, per germline. The CDR3 has 15 residues. The CDR3 DNA sequence: TGTGCCAGCAGTGGTACAGGGAAGAGTTGGACTGAAGCTTTCTTT. Protein sequence: CASSGTGKSWTEAFF.

This clone was observed once. DNA for the CDR3: TGTGCCAGCAGCTTGGCGGGACGTCCGAGCTCTGGAAACACCATATATTTT. It encodes CASSLAGRPSSGNTIYF. The chain carries TRBV5-5 and TRBJ1-3; D may be TRBD1 (5 bases). Germline CDR1 is SGHKS and CDR2 is YYEKEE (reference sequence). The V end was cut by 0 bases, the J end by 0 bases, with 13 bases between. This CDR3 is built from 17 residues.

V gene TRBV5-6 combines with J gene TRBJ1-2, with D possibly TRBD1 on 6 matching bases. The CDR3 has 13 amino acids. Trimming cost V 4 bases and J 8 bases, with 15 bases left between them. The germline gives CDR1 SGHDT, CDR2 YYEEEE. The CDR3 loop is CASSLGFGGGYTF. CDR3 sequence (DNA): TGTGCCAGCAGCCTGGGATTCGGGGGCGGCTACACCTTC.

CDR3 sequence reads: CASATGEGNTIYF. Written as DNA, the CDR3 is TGTGCCTCCGCGACAGGGGAAGGTAACACCATATATTTT. The genes are TRBV6-6 and TRBJ1-3, with 8 bases lining up with TRBD1. The CDR3 extends over 13 amino acids. Germline trimming cut 11 bases from V and 7 bases from J; bases unmatched to any gene: 10. Germline CDR1 MNHNY, CDR2 SVGAGI (reference sequence).

Only a few counts were recorded for this clone. The chain uses TRBV15 and TRBJ2-7; D is unclear. CDR3 length: 14 residues. Looked up from germline, CDR1 is LNHNV and CDR2 is YYDKDF (reference sequence). With 6 bases removed from V and 2 bases from J, the gap between germline ends came to 14 bases. The CDR3 loop is CATRYTGLPYEQYF. The CDR3, as DNA: TGTGCCACCAGATACACGGGCCTTCCCTACGAGCAGTACTTC.

This clone was seen a single time. The chain has TRBV6-1 and TRBJ2-7; D gene unclear. The CDR3 totals 13 residues. Germline V CDR1 and CDR2: MNHNS, SASEGT. Between the trimmed V and J ends, which lost 3 bases and 1 base, there was a span of 7 bases. This chain's CDR3 is CASSDGGSYEQYF. CDR3 sequence (DNA): TGTGCCAGCAGTGATGGCGGATCCTACGAGCAGTACTTC.

This clone was found once. The chain combines TRBV14 with TRBJ2-7, with D maybe TRBD2 (5 bases). The V gene lost 4 bases and the J gene lost 0 bases, with 16 bases spanning the gap. The germline V gene has CDR1 SGHDN and CDR2 FVKESK. This CDR3 spans 16 amino acids. The CDR3 is CASSRSKGARSYEQYF. In nucleotides, the CDR3 is TGTGCCAGCAGCCGCAGTAAGGGAGCCCGCTCCTACGAGCAGTACTTC. The whole variable domain, filled in from reference TRBV14 and TRBJ2-7, reads EAGVTQFPSHSVIEKGQTVTLRCDPISGHDNLYWYRRVMGKEIKFLLHFVKESKQDESGMPNNRFLAERTGGTYSTLKVQPAELEDSGVYFCASSRSKGARSYEQYFGPGTRLTVT.

This chain connects TRBV6-6 to TRBJ2-3; possibly TRBD1 or TRBD2 for D (5 bases each). The CDR3 consists of 13 residues. The V and J ends lost 0 bases and 6 bases respectively, with 7 bases between them. Germline V lookup: CDR1 MNHNY, CDR2 SVGAGI (reference sequence). CDR3 sequence: CASSYSEGDTQYF. In DNA form, the CDR3 reads TGTGCCAGCAGTTACTCAGAGGGGGATACGCAGTATTTT.

This chain joins TRBV19 and TRBJ2-7; D tentatively fits TRBD1 or TRBD2 (5 bases each). Trimming took 4 bases from V and 6 from J, leaving 13 bases between them. CDR3 length: 13 residues. The V gene's germline CDR1 is LNHDA and CDR2 SQIVND (reference sequence). For the CDR3, the DNA is TGTGCCAGTAGTAACGGGGACCCGGGCGAGCAGTACTTC. This translates into CASSNGDPGEQYF. Full variable domain (missing parts from reference TRBV19 and TRBJ2-7): DGGITQSPKYLFRKEGQNVTLSCEQNLNHDAMYWYRQDPGQGLRLIYYSQIVNDFQKGDIAEGYSVSREKKESFPLTVTSAQKNPTAFYLCASSNGDPGEQYFGPGTRLTVT.

V usage is TRBV15 and J usage is TRBJ2-2, with 9 bases fitting TRBD1. The CDR3 sequence is 16 residues long. Germline V gives CDR1 LNHNV, CDR2 YYDKDF (reference sequence). With 8 bases clipped from V and 3 bases from J, the junction kept 10 bases outside the gene matches. The CDR3 is CATESRDRAYTGELFF. The CDR3 DNA is TGTGCCACCGAGTCAAGGGACAGGGCTTACACCGGGGAGCTGTTTTTT.

This rearrangement joins TRBV30 to TRBJ2-7; 10 bases map to TRBD2. The CDR3 runs to 14 residues. Per germline, CDR1 GTSNPN and CDR2 SVGIG (reference sequence). Germline trimming cut 2 bases from V and 3 bases from J; bases unmatched to any gene: 4. The CDR3 DNA sequence: TGTGCCTGGAGTAAACTAGCGGGGAGCTACGAGCAGTACTTC. Protein sequence: CAWSKLAGSYEQYF.